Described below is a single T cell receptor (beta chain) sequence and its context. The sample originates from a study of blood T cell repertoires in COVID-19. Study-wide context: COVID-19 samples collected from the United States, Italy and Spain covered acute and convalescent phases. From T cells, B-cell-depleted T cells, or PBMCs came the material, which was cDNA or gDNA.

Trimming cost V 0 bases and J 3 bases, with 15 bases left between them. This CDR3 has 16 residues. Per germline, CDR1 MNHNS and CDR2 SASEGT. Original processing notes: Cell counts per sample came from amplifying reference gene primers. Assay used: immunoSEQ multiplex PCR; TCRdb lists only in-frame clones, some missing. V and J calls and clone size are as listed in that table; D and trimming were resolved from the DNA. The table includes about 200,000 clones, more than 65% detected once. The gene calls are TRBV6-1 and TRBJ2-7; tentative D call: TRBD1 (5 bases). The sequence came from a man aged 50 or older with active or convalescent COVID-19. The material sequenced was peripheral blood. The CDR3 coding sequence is TGTGCCAGCAGTGAAGCGGGAAGGGGCGTGGGCTACGAGCAGTACTTC. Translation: CASSEAGRGVGYEQYF.